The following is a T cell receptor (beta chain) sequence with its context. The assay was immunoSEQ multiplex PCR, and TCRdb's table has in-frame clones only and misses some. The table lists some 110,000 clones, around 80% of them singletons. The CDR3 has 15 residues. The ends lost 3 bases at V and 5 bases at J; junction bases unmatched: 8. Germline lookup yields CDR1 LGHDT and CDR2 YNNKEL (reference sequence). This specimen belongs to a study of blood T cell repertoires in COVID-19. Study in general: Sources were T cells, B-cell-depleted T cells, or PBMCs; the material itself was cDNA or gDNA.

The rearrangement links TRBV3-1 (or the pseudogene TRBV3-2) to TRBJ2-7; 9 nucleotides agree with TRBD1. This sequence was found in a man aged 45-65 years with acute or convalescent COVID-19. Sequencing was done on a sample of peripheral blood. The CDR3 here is CASSHRSGTGNEQYF. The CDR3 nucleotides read TGTGCCAGCAGCCATCGATCAGGGACAGGGAACGAGCAGTACTTC.